This T cell receptor (beta chain) was recovered during a study of T-cell memory formation after mild COVID-19. This clonotype has more than one count but fewer than ten. Its antigen remains unidentified. There are 16 residues in the CDR3. The J segment lost 0 bases and the V segment lost 1 base, leaving 3 bases of the junction unmatched. General study points: Clones that shrank (day 15 to 85) were balanced CD4/CD8, whereas later expanders leaned CD4+. CD4+ clones that contracted lay mainly in CM and EM; CD8+ ones lay in EMRA.

Using constant-segment primers, 5'RACE produced TCR alpha and TCR beta cDNA libraries carrying sample barcodes and UMIs. TCRdb reprocessed the 5' RACE reads via MiXCR and lists one record per CDR3 protein. The data contain under 250,000 distinct CDR3 sequences, 9.5% to 10% of them singletons. Sequenced sample: PBMCs or a T cell subset sorted from them (not recorded which). The chain is built from TRBV12-3 or TRBV12-4 and TRBJ1-1; 9 nucleotides agree with TRBD1. This TCR was sampled from a man younger than 35 who had mild COVID-19 (a few samples of this study predate the infection). Cell type and time point are not known. In DNA form, the CDR3 reads TGTGCCAGCAGTTTAGGGGACAGGGACATGAACACTGAAGCTTTCTTT. Translation: CASSLGDRDMNTEAFF.